This TCR beta chain was captured by sequencing in a study of blood T cell repertoires in COVID-19. On the study more broadly: The origin of the acute and convalescent COVID-19 samples was the United States, Italy and Spain. From T cells, B-cell-depleted T cells, or PBMCs came the material, which was cDNA or gDNA.

In the study's own analysis: Reference gene primer amplification in the assay estimated nucleated cell counts. The repertoire was sequenced with immunoSEQ multiplex PCR; TCRdb's copy has only in-frame clones and lacks some. That table supplies the V and J calls and clone size; D and trimming were determined from the DNA. Of some 380,000 clones listed, more than 65% were seen once; the top ten hold around 1.1%. The V gene's germline CDR1 is SGHNT and CDR2 YYREEE (reference sequence). The CDR3 is made up of 15 amino acids. J was trimmed by 0 bases and V by 2 bases; bases with no gene match: 4. The sequencing input was peripheral blood. J is TRBJ1-1 and V is TRBV5-4; the match to TRBD1 covers 7 bases. The receptor's source is a human donor with acute or convalescent COVID-19. The donor label of this sample is uncertain. CDR3 loop: CASSFRQGLNTEAFF. The CDR3, as DNA: TGTGCCAGCAGCTTTAGACAGGGCTTGAACACTGAAGCTTTCTTT.